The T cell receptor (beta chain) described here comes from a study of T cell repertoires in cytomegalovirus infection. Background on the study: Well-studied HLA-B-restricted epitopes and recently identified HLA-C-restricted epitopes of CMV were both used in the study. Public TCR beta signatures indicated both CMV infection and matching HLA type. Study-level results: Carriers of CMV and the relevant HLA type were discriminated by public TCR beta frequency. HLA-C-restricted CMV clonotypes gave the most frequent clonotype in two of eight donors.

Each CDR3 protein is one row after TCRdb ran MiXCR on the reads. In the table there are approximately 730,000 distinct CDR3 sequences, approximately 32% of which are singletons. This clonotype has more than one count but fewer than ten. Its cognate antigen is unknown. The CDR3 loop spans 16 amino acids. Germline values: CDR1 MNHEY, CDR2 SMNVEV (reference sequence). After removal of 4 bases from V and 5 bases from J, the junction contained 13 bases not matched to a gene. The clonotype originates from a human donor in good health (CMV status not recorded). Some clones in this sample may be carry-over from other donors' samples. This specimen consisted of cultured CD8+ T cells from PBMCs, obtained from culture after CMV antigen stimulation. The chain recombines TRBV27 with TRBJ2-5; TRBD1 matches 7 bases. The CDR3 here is CASSSRQGLLGETQYF. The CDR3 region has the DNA TGTGCCAGCAGTTCTAGACAGGGCCTCCTCGGGGAGACCCAGTACTTC.